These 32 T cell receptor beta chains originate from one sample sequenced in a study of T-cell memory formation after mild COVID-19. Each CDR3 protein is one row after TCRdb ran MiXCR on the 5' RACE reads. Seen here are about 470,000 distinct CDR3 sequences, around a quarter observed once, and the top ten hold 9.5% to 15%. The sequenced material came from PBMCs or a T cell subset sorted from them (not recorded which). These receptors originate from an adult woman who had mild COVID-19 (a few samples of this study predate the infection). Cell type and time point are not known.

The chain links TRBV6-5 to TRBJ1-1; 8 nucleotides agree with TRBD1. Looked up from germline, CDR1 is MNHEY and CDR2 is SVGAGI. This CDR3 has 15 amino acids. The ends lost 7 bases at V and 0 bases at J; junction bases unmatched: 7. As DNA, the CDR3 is TGTGCCAGCATACAGGACAGGGCTTTGAACACTGAAGCTTTCTTT. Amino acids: CASIQDRALNTEAFF.

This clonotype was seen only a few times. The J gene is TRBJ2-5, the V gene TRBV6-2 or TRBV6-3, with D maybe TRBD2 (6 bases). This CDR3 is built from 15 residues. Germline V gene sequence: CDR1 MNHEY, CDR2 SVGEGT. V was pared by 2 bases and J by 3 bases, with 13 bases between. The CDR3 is CASSYLGKREETQYF. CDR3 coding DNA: TGTGCCAGCAGTTACCTGGGCAAGCGGGAAGAGACCCAGTACTTC.

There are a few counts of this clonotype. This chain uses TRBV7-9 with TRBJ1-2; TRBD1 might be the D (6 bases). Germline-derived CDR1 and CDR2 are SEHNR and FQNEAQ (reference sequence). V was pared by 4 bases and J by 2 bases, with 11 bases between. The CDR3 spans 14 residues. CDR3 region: CASSSTQGNYGYTF. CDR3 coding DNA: TGTGCCAGCAGCTCGACTCAGGGGAACTATGGCTACACCTTC.

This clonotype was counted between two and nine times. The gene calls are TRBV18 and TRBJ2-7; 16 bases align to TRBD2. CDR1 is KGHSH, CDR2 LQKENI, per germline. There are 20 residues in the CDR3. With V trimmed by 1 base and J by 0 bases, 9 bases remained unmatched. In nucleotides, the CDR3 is TGTGCCAGCTCACCACAGGCCGGGACTAGCGGGGGGGATCGCTCCTACGAGCAGTACTTC. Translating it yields CASSPQAGTSGGDRSYEQYF.

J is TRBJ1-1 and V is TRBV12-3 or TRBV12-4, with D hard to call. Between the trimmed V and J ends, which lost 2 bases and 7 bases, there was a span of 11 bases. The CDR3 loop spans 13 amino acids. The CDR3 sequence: CASSLLLGFEAFF. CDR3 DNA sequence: TGTGCCAGCAGTTTATTGCTTGGGTTTGAAGCTTTCTTT.

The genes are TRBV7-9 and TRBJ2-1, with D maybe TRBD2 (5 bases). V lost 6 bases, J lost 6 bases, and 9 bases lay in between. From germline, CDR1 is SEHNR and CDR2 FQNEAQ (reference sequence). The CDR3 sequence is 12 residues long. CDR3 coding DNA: TGTGCCAGCAGTCGGGATTTCAATGAGCAGTTCTTC. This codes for CASSRDFNEQFF.

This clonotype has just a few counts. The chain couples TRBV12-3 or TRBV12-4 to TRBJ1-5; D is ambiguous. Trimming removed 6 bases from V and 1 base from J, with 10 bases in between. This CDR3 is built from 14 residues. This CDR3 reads CASSAEVSNQPQHF. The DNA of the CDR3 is TGTGCCAGCAGCGCCGAGGTGAGCAATCAGCCCCAGCATTTT.

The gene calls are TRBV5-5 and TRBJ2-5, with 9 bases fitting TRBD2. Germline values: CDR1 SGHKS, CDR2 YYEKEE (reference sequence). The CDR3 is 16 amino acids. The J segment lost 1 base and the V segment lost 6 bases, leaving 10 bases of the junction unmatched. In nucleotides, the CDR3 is TGTGCCAGCACCCCACATGTAGCGGGGGTCCAAGAGACCCAGTACTTC. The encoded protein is CASTPHVAGVQETQYF.

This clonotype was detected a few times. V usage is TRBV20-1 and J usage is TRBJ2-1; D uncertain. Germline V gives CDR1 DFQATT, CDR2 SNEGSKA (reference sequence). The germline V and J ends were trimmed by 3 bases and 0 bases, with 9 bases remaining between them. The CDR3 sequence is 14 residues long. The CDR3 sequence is CSARNRTSYNEQFF. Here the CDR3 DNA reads TGCAGTGCTAGGAATCGGACCTCCTACAATGAGCAGTTCTTC.

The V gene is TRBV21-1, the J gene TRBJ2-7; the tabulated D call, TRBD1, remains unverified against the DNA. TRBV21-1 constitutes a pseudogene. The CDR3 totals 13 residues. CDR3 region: CASTPVGLYEQYF. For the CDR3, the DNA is TGTGCCAGCACCCCCGTCGGTTTGTACGAGCAGTACTTC.

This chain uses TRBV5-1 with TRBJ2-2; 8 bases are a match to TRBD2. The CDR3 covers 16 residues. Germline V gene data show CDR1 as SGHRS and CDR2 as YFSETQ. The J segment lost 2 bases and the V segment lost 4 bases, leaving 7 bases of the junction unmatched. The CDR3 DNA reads TGCGCCAGCAGCCCCTCCGGGACTAGTAACACCGGGGAGCTGTTTTTT. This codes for CASSPSGTSNTGELFF.

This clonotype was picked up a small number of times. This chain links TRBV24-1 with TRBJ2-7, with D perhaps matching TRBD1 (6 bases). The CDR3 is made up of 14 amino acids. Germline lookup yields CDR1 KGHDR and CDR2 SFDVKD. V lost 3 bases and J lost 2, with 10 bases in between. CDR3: CATSDPGQTYEQYF. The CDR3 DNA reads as TGTGCCACCAGTGATCCAGGACAGACCTACGAGCAGTACTTC.

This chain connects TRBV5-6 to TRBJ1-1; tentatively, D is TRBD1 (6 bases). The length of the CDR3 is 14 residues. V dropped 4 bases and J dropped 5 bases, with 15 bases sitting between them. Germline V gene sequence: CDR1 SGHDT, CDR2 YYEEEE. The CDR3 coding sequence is TGTGCCAGCAGCATAACAGGGACCGGAACTGAAGCTTTCTTT. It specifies CASSITGTGTEAFF.

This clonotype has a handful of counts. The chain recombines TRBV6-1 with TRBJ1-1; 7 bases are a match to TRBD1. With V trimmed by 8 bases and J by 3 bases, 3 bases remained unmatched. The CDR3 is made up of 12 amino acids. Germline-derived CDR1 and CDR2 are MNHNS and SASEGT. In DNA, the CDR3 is TGTGCCAGCCTAGGGACAGACACTGAAGCTTTCTTT. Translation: CASLGTDTEAFF.

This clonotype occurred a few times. DNA for the CDR3: TGTGCCAGCAGCCCCGTAGGCGCGGGGGGGCCCTACAATGAGCAGTTCTTC. The encoded protein is CASSPVGAGGPYNEQFF. This rearrangement joins TRBV7-9 to TRBJ2-1; 9 bases align to TRBD2. The J segment lost 2 bases and the V segment lost 5 bases, leaving 10 bases of the junction unmatched. The CDR3 contains 17 residues. Germline V gene lookup returns CDR1 SEHNR and CDR2 FQNEAQ (reference sequence).

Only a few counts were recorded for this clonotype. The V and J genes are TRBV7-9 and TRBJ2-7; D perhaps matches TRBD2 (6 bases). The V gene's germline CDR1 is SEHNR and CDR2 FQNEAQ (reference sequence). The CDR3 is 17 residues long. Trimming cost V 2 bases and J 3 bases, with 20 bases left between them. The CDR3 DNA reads TGTGCCAGCAGCTTAACCCAAGCGCGGGAAGAGATCTACGAGCAGTACTTC. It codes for CASSLTQAREEIYEQYF. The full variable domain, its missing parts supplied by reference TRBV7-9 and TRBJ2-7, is DTGVSQNPRHKITKRGQNVTFRCDPISEHNRLYWYRQTLGQGPEFLTYFQNEAQLEKSRLLSDRFSAERPKGSFSTLEIQRTEQGDSAMYLCASSLTQAREEIYEQYFGPGTRLTVT.

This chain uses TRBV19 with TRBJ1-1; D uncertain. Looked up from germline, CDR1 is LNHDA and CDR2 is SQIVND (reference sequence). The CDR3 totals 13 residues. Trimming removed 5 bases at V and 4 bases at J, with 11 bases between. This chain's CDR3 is CASSREYPTEAFF. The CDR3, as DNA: TGTGCCAGTAGTCGGGAGTACCCCACTGAAGCTTTCTTT.

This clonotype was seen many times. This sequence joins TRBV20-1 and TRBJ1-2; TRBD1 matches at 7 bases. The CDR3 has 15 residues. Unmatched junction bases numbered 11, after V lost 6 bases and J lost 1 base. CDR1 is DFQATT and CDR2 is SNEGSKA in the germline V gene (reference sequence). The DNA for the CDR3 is TGCAGTGCCCAAACCGACAGGGTTCTTAACTATGGCTACACCTTC. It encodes CSAQTDRVLNYGYTF.

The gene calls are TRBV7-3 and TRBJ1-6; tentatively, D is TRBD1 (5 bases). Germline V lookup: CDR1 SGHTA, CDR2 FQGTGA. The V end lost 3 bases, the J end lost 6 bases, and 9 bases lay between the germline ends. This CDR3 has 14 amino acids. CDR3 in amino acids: CASSFGGANSPLHF. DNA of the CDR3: TGTGCCAGCAGCTTCGGCGGGGCTAATTCACCCCTCCACTTT. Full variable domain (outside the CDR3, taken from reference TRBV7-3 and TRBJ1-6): GAGVSQTPSNKVTEKGKYVELRCDPISGHTALYWYRQSLGQGPEFLIYFQGTGAADDSGLPNDRFFAVRPEGSVSTLKIQRTERGDSAVYLCASSFGGANSPLHFGNGTRLTVT.

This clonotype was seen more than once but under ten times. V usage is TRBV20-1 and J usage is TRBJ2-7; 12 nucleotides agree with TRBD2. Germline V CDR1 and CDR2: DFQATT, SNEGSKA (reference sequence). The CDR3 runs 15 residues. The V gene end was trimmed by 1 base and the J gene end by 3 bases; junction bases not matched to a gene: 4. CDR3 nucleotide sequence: TGCAGTGCTAGAGCGACTAGCGGGAGTGGCTACGAGCAGTACTTC. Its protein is CSARATSGSGYEQYF.

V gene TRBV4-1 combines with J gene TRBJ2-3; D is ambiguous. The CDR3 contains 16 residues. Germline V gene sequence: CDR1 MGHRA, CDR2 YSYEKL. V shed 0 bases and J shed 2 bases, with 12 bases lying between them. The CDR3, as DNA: TGCGCCAGCAGCCAAGATCTAGGGTCCCCCACAGATACGCAGTATTTT. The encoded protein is CASSQDLGSPTDTQYF.

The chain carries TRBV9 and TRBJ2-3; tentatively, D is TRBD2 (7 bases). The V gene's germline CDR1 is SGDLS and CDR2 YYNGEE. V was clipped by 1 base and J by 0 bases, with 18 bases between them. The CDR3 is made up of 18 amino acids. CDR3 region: CASSVRGGGPTSTDTQYF. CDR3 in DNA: TGTGCCAGCAGCGTAAGGGGGGGCGGTCCCACTAGCACAGATACGCAGTATTTT.

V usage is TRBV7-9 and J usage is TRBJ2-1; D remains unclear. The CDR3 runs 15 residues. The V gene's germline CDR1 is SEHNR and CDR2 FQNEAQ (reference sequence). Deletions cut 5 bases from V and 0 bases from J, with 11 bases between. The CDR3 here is CASSPRTSSYNEQFF. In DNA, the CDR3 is TGTGCCAGCAGCCCACGTACCTCCTCCTACAATGAGCAGTTCTTC.

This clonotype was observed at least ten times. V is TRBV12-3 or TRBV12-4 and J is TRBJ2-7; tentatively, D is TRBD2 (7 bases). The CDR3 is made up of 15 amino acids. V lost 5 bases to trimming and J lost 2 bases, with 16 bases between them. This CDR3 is CASSLGGGAAYEQYF. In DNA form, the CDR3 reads TGTGCCAGCAGTCTGGGGGGGGGCGCGGCCTACGAGCAGTACTTC.

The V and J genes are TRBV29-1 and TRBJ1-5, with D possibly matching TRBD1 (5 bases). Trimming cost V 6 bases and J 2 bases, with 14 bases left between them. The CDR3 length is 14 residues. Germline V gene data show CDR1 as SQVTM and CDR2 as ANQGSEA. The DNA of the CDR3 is TGCAGCGTCGGAAAGGGACTAGGCAATCAGCCCCAGCATTTT. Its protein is CSVGKGLGNQPQHF.

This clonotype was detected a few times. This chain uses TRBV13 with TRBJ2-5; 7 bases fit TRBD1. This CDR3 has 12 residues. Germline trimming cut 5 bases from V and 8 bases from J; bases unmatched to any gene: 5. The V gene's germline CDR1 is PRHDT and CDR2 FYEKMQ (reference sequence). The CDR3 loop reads CASSTRQGTQYF. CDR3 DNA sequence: TGTGCCAGCAGCACGCGACAGGGAACCCAGTACTTC. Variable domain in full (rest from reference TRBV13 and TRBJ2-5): AAGVIQSPRHLIKEKRETATLKCYPIPRHDTVYWYQQGPGQDPQFLISFYEKMQSDKGSIPDRFSAQQFSDYHSELNMSSLELGDSALYFCASSTRQGTQYFGPGTRLLVL.

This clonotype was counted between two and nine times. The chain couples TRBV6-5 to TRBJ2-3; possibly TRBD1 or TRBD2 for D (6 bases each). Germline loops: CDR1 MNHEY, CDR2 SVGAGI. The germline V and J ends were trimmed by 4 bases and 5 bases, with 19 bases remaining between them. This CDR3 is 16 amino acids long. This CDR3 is CASSFLLRGTRDTQYF. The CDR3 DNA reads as TGTGCCAGCAGTTTCCTACTTCGGGGGACAAGAGATACGCAGTATTTT.

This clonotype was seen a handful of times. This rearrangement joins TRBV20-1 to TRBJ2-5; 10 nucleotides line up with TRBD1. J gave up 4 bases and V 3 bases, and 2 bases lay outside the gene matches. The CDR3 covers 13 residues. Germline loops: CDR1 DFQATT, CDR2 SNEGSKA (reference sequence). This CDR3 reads CSARRDRGETQYF. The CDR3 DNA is TGCAGTGCTAGGAGGGACAGGGGAGAGACCCAGTACTTC.

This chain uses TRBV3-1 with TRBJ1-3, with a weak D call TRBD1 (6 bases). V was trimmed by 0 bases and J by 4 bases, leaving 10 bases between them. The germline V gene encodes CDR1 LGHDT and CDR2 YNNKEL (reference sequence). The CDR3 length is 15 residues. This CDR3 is CASSQDSTGGNTIYF. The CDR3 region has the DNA TGTGCCAGCAGCCAAGATTCGACAGGCGGAAACACCATATATTTT.

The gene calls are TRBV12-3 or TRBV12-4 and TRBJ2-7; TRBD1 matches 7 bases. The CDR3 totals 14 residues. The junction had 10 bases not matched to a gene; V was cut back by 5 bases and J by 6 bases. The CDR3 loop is CASSPARQGGEQYF. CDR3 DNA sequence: TGTGCCAGCAGTCCAGCAAGACAGGGCGGCGAGCAGTACTTC.

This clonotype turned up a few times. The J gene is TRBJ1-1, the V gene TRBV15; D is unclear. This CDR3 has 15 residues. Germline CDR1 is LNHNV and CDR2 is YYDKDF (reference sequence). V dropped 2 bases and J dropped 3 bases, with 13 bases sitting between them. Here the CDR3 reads CATSRRRDGDTEAFF. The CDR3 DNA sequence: TGTGCCACCAGCAGACGACGCGACGGGGACACTGAAGCTTTCTTT.

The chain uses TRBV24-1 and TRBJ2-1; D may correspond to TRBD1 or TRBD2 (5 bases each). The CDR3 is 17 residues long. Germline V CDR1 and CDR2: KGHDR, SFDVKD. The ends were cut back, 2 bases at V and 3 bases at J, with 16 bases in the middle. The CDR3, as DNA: TGTGCCACCAGTGATTGGTCAGGGACGGCAAGCTACAATGAGCAGTTCTTC. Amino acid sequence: CATSDWSGTASYNEQFF.